This is a list of T cell receptor beta chains from one sample in a study of naive and memory T cell subsets. TCRdb called the UMI-ligation and nested PCR reads again in MiXCR, with one record for every CDR3 protein. The sample records 120,000 to 150,000 distinct CDR3 sequences, 17% being singletons. Material: naive CD4+ T cells from blood. These receptors were taken from a human donor in good health. Both conserved end residues are part of each CDR3. A D gene is named only where the DNA matches it firmly. Not all rows give a size; the values are once, few, many and, for expanded clones, a class.

cdr3_nt,cdr3_aa,j_call,d_call,clone_size,v_call
TGCAGCGTTGTAACTAGCGGGAATGAGACCCAGTACTTC,CSVVTSGNETQYF,TRBJ2-5,TRBD2,few,TRBV29-1
TGTGCCAGCAGCCCGAGACAGGGGGCAACTGAAGCTTTCTTT,CASSPRQGATEAFF,TRBJ1-1,TRBD1,few,TRBV7-6
TGTGCCAGCAGTTTGGGACAGGGGGCGCTTGTCACTGAAGCTTTCTTT,CASSLGQGALVTEAFF,TRBJ1-1,TRBD1,few,TRBV12-3/TRBV12-4
TGTGCCAGCACCCGGGGAGGTTCGGCAGATACGCAGTATTTT,CASTRGGSADTQYF,TRBJ2-3,-,-,TRBV6-5
TGCAGTGCTAGAGACACAGGGGGCACTGAAGCTTTCTTT,CSARDTGGTEAFF,TRBJ1-1,TRBD1,-,TRBV20-1
TGTGCCAGTAAGCTTCGTGGTGGGAACACTGAAGCTTTCTTT,CASKLRGGNTEAFF,TRBJ1-1,-,-,TRBV19
TGCAGTGCTAGCCTAGGGAAAAACATTCAGTACTTC,CSASLGKNIQYF,TRBJ2-4,-,many,TRBV20-1
TGTGCCAGTAGTATACCCGGAGGGGCGCGTGAGACCCAGTACTTC,CASSIPGGARETQYF,TRBJ2-5,-,-,TRBV19
TGTGCCAGCAGCTTACCCCTACCTCCAAAACACAGGGTCGGCTACACCTTC,CASSLPLPPKHRVGYTF,TRBJ1-2,-,few,TRBV7-9
TGTGCCAGCAGTTCATCAGATAACACTGAAGCTTTCTTT,CASSSSDNTEAFF,TRBJ1-1,-,-,TRBV6-2/TRBV6-3
TGTGCCAGCAGCACCCACCCCGGGACTGTGAACACCGGGGAGCTGTTTTTT,CASSTHPGTVNTGELFF,TRBJ2-2,-,-,TRBV11-1
TGTGCCAGCAGCGTAGGTCCGTCATTTGAAGCTTTCTTT,CASSVGPSFEAFF,TRBJ1-1,-,few,TRBV9
TGTGCCAGCAGCCCCTGGGCCCTAACATCCGCTAGCACAGATACGCAGTATTTT,CASSPWALTSASTDTQYF,TRBJ2-3,-,many,TRBV7-9
TGTGCCAGCAGCCAAGAGGGGGGAAGAAGTAGGGAGACCCAGTACTTC,CASSQEGGRSRETQYF,TRBJ2-5,-,few,TRBV4-2
TGTGCTAGTGGCTCCGGGACATTTGATGAGCAGTTCTTC,CASGSGTFDEQFF,TRBJ2-1,-,-,TRBV12-5
TGTGCCAGCAGCTTAGGAGGGACGGCAATGAAACTGTTTTTT,CASSLGGTAMKLFF,TRBJ1-4,-,-,TRBV7-2
TGTGCCAGCAGCTTAGCCCGCTCTACGCCGGGACTAGCGGGATCGGATACGCAGTATTTT,CASSLARSTPGLAGSDTQYF,TRBJ2-3,TRBD2,-,TRBV13
TGTGCCAGCCGAGACAGGGGTCGAAGGAACAATGAGCAGTTCTTC,CASRDRGRRNNEQFF,TRBJ2-1,TRBD1,-,TRBV7-2
TGTGCCAGCAGCCGAACAAACGCTGCAGATACGCAGTATTTT,CASSRTNAADTQYF,TRBJ2-3,-,few,TRBV14
TGTGCCAGCAGCTCGACAGGGCTCATGCAGTTCTTC,CASSSTGLMQFF,TRBJ2-1,TRBD1,few,TRBV11-2
TGTGCCAGCAGTCGCCGTCAAGAGACCCAGTACTTC,CASSRRQETQYF,TRBJ2-5,-,few,TRBV6-2/TRBV6-3
TGTGCCAGCAGTGGTCGTCTAGCGGATGAGCAGTTCTTC,CASSGRLADEQFF,TRBJ2-1,TRBD2,once,TRBV25-1
TGTGCCAGCAGCCAAGCTGACGGGATAAATCAGCCCCAGCATTTT,CASSQADGINQPQHF,TRBJ1-5,-,-,TRBV3-1
TGTGCCAGCAGCTTCGAAATGAACACTGAAGCTTTCTTT,CASSFEMNTEAFF,TRBJ1-1,-,few,TRBV3-1
TGCAGTGTAGGGACACCGAACACTGAAGCTTTCTTT,CSVGTPNTEAFF,TRBJ1-1,-,few,TRBV20-1
TGTGCCATATCAACTAGCGGGAGGGCGGAGGAGACCCAGTACTTC,CAISTSGRAEETQYF,TRBJ2-5,TRBD2,-,TRBV6-5
TGTGCCAGCAGTTACGGGCTAGGAGGGGGCAACCAAGAGACCCAGTACTTC,CASSYGLGGGNQETQYF,TRBJ2-5,-,-,TRBV6-6
TGTGCCTGGAACAGGGGGCGGACTGAAGCTTTCTTT,CAWNRGRTEAFF,TRBJ1-1,TRBD1,few,TRBV30
TGTGCCAGCTCACCACGGTCCCAGAACACCGGGGAGCTGTTTTTT,CASSPRSQNTGELFF,TRBJ2-2,-,-,TRBV18
TGTGCCAGCTCAGACGGACAGGGCGACACCGGGGAGCTGTTTTTT,CASSDGQGDTGELFF,TRBJ2-2,TRBD1,few,TRBV18
TGTGCCAGCAGCCAAGATCATAGCGGGAGTAAAGCCTACGAGCAGTACTTC,CASSQDHSGSKAYEQYF,TRBJ2-7,TRBD2,few,TRBV3-1